The sequence of this T cell receptor beta chain was determined in a study of long-term antiretroviral therapy in people with HIV. Version v3.0 of the immunoSEQ assay was performed at survey level. Here immunoSEQ multiplex PCR was the method, and the copy in TCRdb shows in-frame clones only, minus some. The table shows 9,000 to 15,000 clones, with approximately 79% occurring only once. V was cut by 1 base and J by 4 bases, with 17 bases left in between. The CDR3 extends over 17 amino acids. Germline V gives CDR1 MGHRA, CDR2 YSYEKL. This receptor was identified in a woman in her thirties or forties with HIV. The sample was unsorted PBMCs, taken 0.8 years before starting antiretroviral therapy. The gene calls are TRBV4-1 and TRBJ1-3; TRBD1 might be the D (6 bases). The CDR3 loop reads CASSQVTGSTLGNTIYF. CDR3 nucleotides: TGCGCCAGCAGCCAAGTCACAGGGAGCACACTCGGAAACACCATATATTTT.